One and the same sample provided the 30 T cell receptor beta chains below, sequenced in a study of Graves' ophthalmopathy and Graves' hyperthyroidism. As the template, RNA transcripts were used to amplify TCR beta CDR3 regions. RT-PCR was first run with HTBI primers, then multiplex PCR in a second round. One entry per CDR3 protein, called by TCRdb with MiXCR from the multiplex PCR reads. The sample contains 500,000 to 700,000 distinct CDR3 sequences, about 35% of which appear only once. Material: peripheral blood or thyroid tissue (not recorded which). These receptor sequences come from an adult man with Graves' hyperthyroidism.

There are a few counts of this clonotype. This chain links TRBV20-1 with TRBJ2-3; either TRBD1 or TRBD2 may fit D (5 bases each). The V end lost 3 bases, the J end lost 0 bases, and 7 bases lay between the germline ends. This CDR3 region has 13 residues. Germline V CDR1 and CDR2: DFQATT, SNEGSKA (reference sequence). This chain's CDR3 is CSASRDSTDTQYF. The CDR3 DNA reads TGCAGTGCTAGCCGGGACAGCACAGATACGCAGTATTTT.

This clonotype was seen at least ten times. The J gene is TRBJ2-7, the V gene TRBV20-1; 11 nucleotides align to TRBD1. This CDR3 comprises 13 residues. CDR1 and CDR2 from the germline V gene are DFQATT and SNEGSKA (reference sequence). Unmatched junction bases numbered 2, after V lost 5 bases and J lost 2 bases. CDR3 amino acids: CSAVGQGAYEQYF. In nucleotides, the CDR3 is TGCAGTGCTGTGGGACAGGGGGCCTACGAGCAGTACTTC.

This clonotype was observed a few times. The V gene is TRBV10-3, the J gene TRBJ2-1; maybe TRBD2 (6 bases). The germline V gene has CDR1 ENHRY and CDR2 SYGVKD. Deletions cut 7 bases from V and 4 bases from J, with 20 bases between. CDR3 size: 16 residues. The CDR3 DNA sequence: TGTGCCATCACGAGTAGCGGCCAAACGGGTTACAATGAGCAGTTCTTC. This translates into CAITSSGQTGYNEQFF.

The V gene is TRBV12-3 or TRBV12-4, the J gene TRBJ1-4, with 7 bases fitting TRBD1. The CDR3 has 15 amino acids. V gave up 3 bases and J gave up 5 bases; unmatched junction bases: 6. The CDR3 DNA follows: TGTGCCAGCAGTTTTTGGGGGACAGACAATGAAAAACTGTTTTTT. Residues: CASSFWGTDNEKLFF.

This clonotype was detected ten times or more. The chain combines TRBV6-1 with TRBJ2-7, with TRBD1 matching 8 bases. After removal of 7 bases from V and 0 bases from J, the junction contained 11 bases not matched to a gene. This CDR3 is built from 16 residues. CDR1 and CDR2 from the germline V gene are MNHNS and SASEGT. CDR3 sequence reads: CASNLEGGTGSYEQYF. Written as DNA, the CDR3 is TGTGCCAGCAACTTGGAGGGTGGGACAGGCTCCTACGAGCAGTACTTC.

This clonotype has just a few counts. This rearrangement joins TRBV10-3 to TRBJ2-7; 8 nucleotides agree with TRBD1. The end of the DNA is better explained by TRBJ2-1, so the J call may be wrong. This CDR3 has 16 residues. Germline CDR1 and CDR2: ENHRY and SYGVKD. DNA for the CDR3: TGTGCCATCAGAGAACAGGGGGTAGGTTCCTACAATGAGCAGTTCTTC. This translates into CAIREQGVGSYNEQFF.

There are many counts of this clonotype. CDR3 in amino acids: CSAGQGVGANYGYTF. The DNA of the CDR3 is TGCAGCGCCGGACAGGGAGTCGGGGCTAACTATGGCTACACCTTC. The chain links TRBV29-1 to TRBJ1-2, with 8 positions matching TRBD1. This CDR3 region has 15 residues. The ends lost 7 bases at V and 0 bases at J; junction bases unmatched: 10. The germline gives CDR1 SQVTM, CDR2 ANQGSEA. Full variable domain (missing parts from reference TRBV29-1 and TRBJ1-2): SAVISQKPSRDICQRGTSLTIQCQVDSQVTMMFWYRQQPGQSLTLIATANQGSEATYESGFVIDKFPISRPNLTFSTLTVSNMSPEDSSIYLCSAGQGVGANYGYTFGSGTRLTVV.

As to this clonotype: This may stem from a read error, because a much larger clone lies one nucleotide away. This chain joins TRBV9 and TRBJ1-1, with 8 bases lining up with TRBD1. CDR3 length: 15 amino acids. Germline CDR1 and CDR2: SGDLS and YYNGEE. CDR3 nucleotides: TGTGCCAGCAGCGTCACAGGGGGGGCAAACACTGAAGCTTCCTTT. This encodes CASSVTGGANTEASF.

This clonotype occurred many times. The chain joins TRBV7-9 to TRBJ1-2; 7 nucleotides agree with TRBD1. This CDR3 is built from 13 residues. The germline V gene has CDR1 SEHNR and CDR2 FQNEAQ (reference sequence). The ends lost 1 base at V and 8 bases at J; junction bases unmatched: 4. The CDR3 DNA reads as TGTGCCAGCAGCTTAGGACAGGGAAGCGGCTACACCTTC. This codes for CASSLGQGSGYTF.

J is TRBJ1-1 and V is TRBV5-4, with D possibly TRBD1 on 6 matching bases. The V gene lost 2 bases and the J gene lost 5 bases, with 19 bases spanning the gap. The CDR3 covers 16 residues. Germline loops: CDR1 SGHNT, CDR2 YYREEE (reference sequence). The CDR3 reads CASSFRQNRVGTEAFF. The CDR3 coding sequence is TGTGCCAGCAGCTTCCGACAAAACAGGGTGGGGACTGAAGCTTTCTTT. The complete variable domain, with remaining parts taken from reference TRBV5-4 and TRBJ1-1, reads ETGVTQSPTHLIKTRGQQVTLRCSSQSGHNTVSWYQQALGQGPQFIFQYYREEENGRGNFPPRFSGLQFPNYSSELNVNALELDDSALYLCASSFRQNRVGTEAFFGQGTRLTVV.

The chain combines TRBV29-1 with TRBJ2-7; no clear D. The end of the DNA is better explained by TRBJ2-1, so the J call may be wrong. This CDR3 spans 12 amino acids. Germline V gene data show CDR1 as SQVTM and CDR2 as ANQGSEA. CDR3 protein: CSVDPRRSEQFF. For the CDR3, the DNA is TGCAGCGTTGATCCCAGAAGGAGCGAGCAGTTCTTC.

This chain links TRBV12-3 or TRBV12-4 with TRBJ2-6; tentatively, D is TRBD1 (5 bases). The CDR3 is 15 residues long. The germline V and J ends were trimmed by 6 bases and 3 bases, with 12 bases remaining between them. In DNA form, the CDR3 reads TGTGCCAGCAGGGGTCAAGGGGATGGGGCCAACGTCCTGACTTTC. Encoded protein: CASRGQGDGANVLTF.

This clonotype was counted ten times or more. J is TRBJ1-2 and V is TRBV4-2, with a possible D match to TRBD1 (5 bases). V shed 0 bases and J shed 8 bases, with 16 bases lying between them. There are 15 residues in the CDR3. CDR1 and CDR2 from the germline V gene are LGHNA and YNFKEQ. DNA for the CDR3: TGTGCCAGCAGCCAAGATTGGGGACCGTCCAGGGGCTACACCTTC. It translates to CASSQDWGPSRGYTF.

This chain joins TRBV29-1 and TRBJ2-7, with D possibly being TRBD1 (7 bases). Germline-derived CDR1 and CDR2 are SQVTM and ANQGSEA. The CDR3 sequence is 13 residues long. V was pared by 8 bases and J by 2 bases, with 16 bases between. The DNA of the CDR3 is TGCAGCCAATTCCAGGGGGAGGCCTACGAGCAGTACTTC. Translating it yields CSQFQGEAYEQYF.

The gene calls are TRBV6-5 and TRBJ1-2, with 10 bases identical to TRBD1. The CDR3 has 15 amino acids. V lost 9 bases, J lost 2 bases, and 9 bases stayed unmatched. Germline V gene data show CDR1 as MNHEY and CDR2 as SVGAGI. CDR3 residues: CASWDRGWGNYGYTF. The CDR3, as DNA: TGTGCCAGTTGGGACAGGGGATGGGGGAACTATGGCTACACCTTC.

The chain recombines TRBV7-9 with TRBJ2-7, with 8 bases that match TRBD2. The germline V gene has CDR1 SEHNR and CDR2 FQNEAQ (reference sequence). V lost 6 bases and J lost 6; bases outside the gene matches: 10. This CDR3 spans 14 amino acids. The CDR3 bases are TGTGCCAGCAGTTTCGGCGGGGGGAGTCGCGAGCAGTACTTC. This translates into CASSFGGGSREQYF. Combining the CDR3 with reference TRBV7-9 and TRBJ2-7 gives the whole variable domain DTGVSQNPRHKITKRGQNVTFRCDPISEHNRLYWYRQTLGQGPEFLTYFQNEAQLEKSRLLSDRFSAERPKGSFSTLEIQRTEQGDSAMYLCASSFGGGSREQYFGPGTRLTVT.

Worth noting for this clonotype: This may stem from a read error, because a much larger clone lies one nucleotide away. The chain employs TRBV9 and TRBJ2-2; TRBD2 matches 12 bases. From germline, CDR1 is SGDLS and CDR2 YYNGEE. This CDR3 has 16 amino acids. As DNA, the CDR3 is TGTGCCAGCAGCGTAGGGACTAGCGGGAACACCGGGGAGCCGTTTTTT. Translated, it gives CASSVGTSGNTGEPFF.

The chain combines TRBV7-9 with TRBJ2-5; 10 nucleotides match TRBD2. In germline, CDR1 is SEHNR, CDR2 FQNEAQ (reference sequence). Trimming cost V 1 base and J 5 bases; bases outside gene matches: 7. The CDR3 sequence is 16 residues long. The CDR3 nucleotides are TGTGCCAGCAGCTTAGATCGGCTAGCGGGAGTGGAGACCCAGTACTTC. Translating gives CASSLDRLAGVETQYF. The full variable domain, with the rest looked up from reference TRBV7-9 and TRBJ2-5, is DTGVSQNPRHKITKRGQNVTFRCDPISEHNRLYWYRQTLGQGPEFLTYFQNEAQLEKSRLLSDRFSAERPKGSFSTLEIQRTEQGDSAMYLCASSLDRLAGVETQYFGPGTRLLVL.

The chain carries TRBV7-9 and TRBJ2-5, with 14 bases aligning to TRBD2. Germline loops: CDR1 SEHNR, CDR2 FQNEAQ (reference sequence). J gave up 4 bases and V 11 bases, and 9 bases lay outside the gene matches. The length of the CDR3 is 15 residues. CDR3 DNA: TGTGCCGTCGTACGGACTAGCGGGAGGACAGAGACCCAGTACTTC. Protein product: CAVVRTSGRTETQYF.

This clonotype was seen at least ten times. V usage is TRBV6-5 and J usage is TRBJ1-2; D is uncertain. Germline lookup yields CDR1 MNHEY and CDR2 SVGAGI. This CDR3 has 17 residues. V lost 5 bases, J lost 0 bases, and 19 bases lay in between. The CDR3 nucleotides read TGTGCCAGCAGTCCCTCAACGGGAAGTATCACTAACTATGGCTACACCTTC. Protein: CASSPSTGSITNYGYTF.

A word on this clonotype: Possible read error: a much larger clone is one base away. The chain uses TRBV24-1 and TRBJ2-6; the D gene is possibly TRBD1 (5 bases). This CDR3 comprises 13 residues. V dropped 6 bases and J dropped 3 bases, with 5 bases sitting between them. CDR1 and CDR2 from the germline V gene are KGHDR and SFDVKD. The CDR3 DNA reads TGTGCCACCAGTACAGGTGGGGCCAACGTCCTGACTTTC. It codes for CATSTGGANVLTF.

This clonotype was detected ten times or more. CDR3 residues: CASSSRTDNQPQHF. The CDR3 DNA is TGTGCCAGCAGTTCCCGGACAGACAATCAGCCCCAGCATTTT. The rearrangement links TRBV12-3 or TRBV12-4 to TRBJ1-5; tentatively, D is TRBD1 (6 bases). The CDR3 extends over 14 amino acids. With 4 bases removed from V and 3 bases from J, the gap between germline ends came to 10 bases.

This clonotype was counted at least ten times. This sequence joins TRBV15 and TRBJ1-5; D unresolved. The CDR3 runs 16 residues. The V and J ends lost 1 base and 3 bases respectively, with 13 bases between them. Germline lookup yields CDR1 LNHNV and CDR2 YYDKDF (reference sequence). CDR3 sequence: CATSRASAAINQPQHF. In DNA form, the CDR3 reads TGTGCCACCAGCAGAGCTTCTGCAGCGATCAATCAGCCCCAGCATTTT.

This clonotype was detected many times. The genes are TRBV6-5 and TRBJ2-7, with 9 bases lining up with TRBD1. The V gene end was trimmed by 2 bases and the J gene end by 6 bases; junction bases not matched to a gene: 8. CDR3 length equals 15 residues. Looked up from germline, CDR1 is MNHEY and CDR2 is SVGAGI. The CDR3 protein is CASSYRRDRASEQYF. The DNA of the CDR3 is TGTGCCAGCAGTTACCGTCGGGACAGGGCTTCCGAGCAGTACTTC.

The chain couples TRBV10-3 to TRBJ2-5; 9 nucleotides agree with TRBD1. Trimming at V came to 2 bases and at J to 4 bases, leaving 8 bases not matched to a gene. The CDR3 runs to 16 residues. Germline V CDR1 and CDR2: ENHRY, SYGVKD. This chain's CDR3 is CAISELGTGQRETQYF. CDR3 nucleotides: TGTGCCATCAGTGAGCTTGGGACAGGGCAACGAGAGACCCAGTACTTC.

There are a few counts of this clonotype. The V and J genes are TRBV6-1 and TRBJ2-7; D is unresolved. There are 14 residues in the CDR3. Trimming shortened V by 5 bases and J by 5 bases, and 16 bases separated the two germline ends. Germline CDR1 reads MNHNS; CDR2 reads SASEGT. CDR3 nucleotide sequence: TGTGCCAGCAGTTACTACCCCCTACGACACGAGCAGTACTTC. This translates into CASSYYPLRHEQYF.

Ten or more counts support this clonotype. The junction and the germline gene differ at one end; a read error may be behind it. The chain uses TRBV20-1 and TRBJ1-2; D gene uncertain. This CDR3 is built from 11 residues. Germline V gene sequence: CDR1 DFQATT, CDR2 SNEGSKA (reference sequence). In DNA form, the CDR3 reads TGCAGTGCTAGAGATCGGCATCGGTGGCGGTTC. Translating it yields CSARDRHRWRF.

In its sample, this clonotype was seen many times. V usage is TRBV25-1 and J usage is TRBJ2-5; a weak D match, TRBD2 (5 bases). V gave up 2 bases and J gave up 5 bases, with 6 bases separating them. Germline V gives CDR1 MGHDK, CDR2 SYGVNS. The CDR3 is 12 residues long. The CDR3 DNA reads TGTGCCAGCAGTGAAAGAGGGGAGACCCAGTACTTC. Amino acid sequence: CASSERGETQYF.

This clonotype showed up many times. This CDR3 is CASSQDKGFNYGYTF. Here the CDR3 DNA reads TGCGCCAGCAGCCAAGATAAGGGTTTTAACTATGGCTACACCTTC. The rearrangement uses TRBV4-1 and TRBJ1-2; D is unresolved. The germline gives CDR1 MGHRA, CDR2 YSYEKL. The CDR3 is 15 residues long. The ends were cut back, 0 bases at V and 1 base at J, with 9 bases in the middle.

This clonotype has ten or more counts. The chain has TRBV7-8 and TRBJ1-5; 9 bases align to TRBD1. CDR3 size: 14 residues. J lost 2 bases, V lost 4 bases, and 0 bases had no gene match. CDR1 and CDR2 (germline): SGHVS, FQNEAQ. In DNA, the CDR3 is TGTGCCAGCAGCTGGGACAGGGGCAATCAGCCCCAGCATTTT. It codes for CASSWDRGNQPQHF.